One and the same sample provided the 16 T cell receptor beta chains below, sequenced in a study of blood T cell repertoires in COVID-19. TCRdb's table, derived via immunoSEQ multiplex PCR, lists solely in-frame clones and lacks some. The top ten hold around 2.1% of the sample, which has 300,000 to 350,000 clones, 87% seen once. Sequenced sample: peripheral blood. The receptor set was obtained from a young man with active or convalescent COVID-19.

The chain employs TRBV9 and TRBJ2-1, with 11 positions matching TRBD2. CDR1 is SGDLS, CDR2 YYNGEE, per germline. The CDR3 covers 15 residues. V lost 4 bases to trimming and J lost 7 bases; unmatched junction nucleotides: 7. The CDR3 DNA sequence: TGTGCCAGCAGCCCCTGGGTAGCGGGAGGGAATGAGCAGTTCTTC. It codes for CASSPWVAGGNEQFF. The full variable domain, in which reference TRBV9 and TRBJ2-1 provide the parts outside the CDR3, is DSGVTQTPKHLITATGQRVTLRCSPRSGDLSVYWYQQSLDQGLQFLIQYYNGEERAKGNILERFSAQQFPDLHSELNLSSLELGDSALYFCASSPWVAGGNEQFFGPGTRLTVL.

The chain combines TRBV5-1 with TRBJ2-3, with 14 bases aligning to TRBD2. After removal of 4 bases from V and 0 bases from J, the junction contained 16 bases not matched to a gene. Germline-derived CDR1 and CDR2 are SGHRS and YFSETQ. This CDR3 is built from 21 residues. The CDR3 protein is CASSPRTSGGTLITSTDTQYF. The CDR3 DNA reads TGCGCCAGCAGCCCAAGGACTAGCGGGGGGACCCTTATCACTAGCACAGATACGCAGTATTTT. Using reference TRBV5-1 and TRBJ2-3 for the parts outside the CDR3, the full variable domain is KAGVTQTPRYLIKTRGQQVTLSCSPISGHRSVSWYQQTPGQGLQFLFEYFSETQRNKGNFPGRFSGRQFSNSRSEMNVSTLELGDSALYLCASSPRTSGGTLITSTDTQYFGPGTRLTVL.

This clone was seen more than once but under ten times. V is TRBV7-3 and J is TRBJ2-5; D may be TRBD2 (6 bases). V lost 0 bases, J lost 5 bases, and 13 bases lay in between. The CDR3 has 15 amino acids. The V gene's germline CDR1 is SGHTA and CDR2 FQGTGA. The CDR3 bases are TGTGCCAGCAGCTTAACACGGGTTCGGGAGGAGACCCAGTACTTC. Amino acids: CASSLTRVREETQYF. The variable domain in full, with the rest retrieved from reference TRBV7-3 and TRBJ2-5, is GAGVSQTPSNKVTEKGKYVELRCDPISGHTALYWYRQSLGQGPEFLIYFQGTGAADDSGLPNDRFFAVRPEGSVSTLKIQRTERGDSAVYLCASSLTRVREETQYFGPGTRLLVL.

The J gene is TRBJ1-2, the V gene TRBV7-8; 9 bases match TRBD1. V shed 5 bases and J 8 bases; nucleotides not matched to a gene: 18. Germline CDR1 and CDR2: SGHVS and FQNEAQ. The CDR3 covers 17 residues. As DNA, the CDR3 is TGTGCCAGCAGCGAATTACCGGGACAGGGAACTATAGGGGGCTACACCTTC. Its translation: CASSELPGQGTIGGYTF. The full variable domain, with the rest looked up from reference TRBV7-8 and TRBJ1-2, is GAGVSQSPRYKVAKRGQDVALRCDPISGHVSLFWYQQALGQGPEFLTYFQNEAQLDKSGLPSDRFFAERPEGSVSTLKIQRTQQEDSAVYLCASSELPGQGTIGGYTFGSGTRLTVV.

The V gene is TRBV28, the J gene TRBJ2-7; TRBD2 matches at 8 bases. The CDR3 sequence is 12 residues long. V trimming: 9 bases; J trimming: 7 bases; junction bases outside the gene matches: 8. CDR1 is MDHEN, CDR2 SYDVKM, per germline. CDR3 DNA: TGTGCCAGTAAAGCGGGAGTTGAAGAGCAGTACTTC. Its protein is CASKAGVEEQYF. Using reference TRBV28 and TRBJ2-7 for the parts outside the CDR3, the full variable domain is DVKVTQSSRYLVKRTGEKVFLECVQDMDHENMFWYRQDPGLGLRLIYFSYDVKMKEKGDIPEGYSVSREKKERFSLILESASTNQTSMYLCASKAGVEEQYFGPGTRLTVT.

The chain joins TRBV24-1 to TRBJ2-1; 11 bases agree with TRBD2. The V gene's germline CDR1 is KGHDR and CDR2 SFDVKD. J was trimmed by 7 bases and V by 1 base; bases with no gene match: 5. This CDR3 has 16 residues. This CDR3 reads CATSDFVTSGINEQFF. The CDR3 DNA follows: TGTGCCACCAGTGATTTTGTGACTAGCGGGATTAATGAGCAGTTCTTC.

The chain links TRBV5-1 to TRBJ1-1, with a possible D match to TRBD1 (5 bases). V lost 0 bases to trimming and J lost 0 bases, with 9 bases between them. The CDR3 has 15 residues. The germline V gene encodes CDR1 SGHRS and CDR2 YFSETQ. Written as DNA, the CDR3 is TGCGCCAGCAGCTTGGGACAGTCAATGAACACTGAAGCTTTCTTT. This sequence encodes CASSLGQSMNTEAFF.

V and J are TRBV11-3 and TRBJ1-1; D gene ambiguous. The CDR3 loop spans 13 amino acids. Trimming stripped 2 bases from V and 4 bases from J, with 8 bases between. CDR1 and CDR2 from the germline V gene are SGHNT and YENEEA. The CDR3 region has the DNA TGTGCCAGCAGCTTAACGGCGGGCACTGAAGCTTTCTTT. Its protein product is CASSLTAGTEAFF. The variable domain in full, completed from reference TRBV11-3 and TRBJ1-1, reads EAGVVQSPRYKIIEKKQPVAFWCNPISGHNTLYWYLQNLGQGPELLIRYENEEAVDDSQLPKDRFSAERLKGVDSTLKIQPAELGDSAVYLCASSLTAGTEAFFGQGTRLTVV.

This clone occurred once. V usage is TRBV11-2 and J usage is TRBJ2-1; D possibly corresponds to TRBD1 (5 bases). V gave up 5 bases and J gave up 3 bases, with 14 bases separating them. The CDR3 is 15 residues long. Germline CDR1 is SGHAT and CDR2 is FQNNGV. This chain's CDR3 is CASSAQGSLYNEQFF. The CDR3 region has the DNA TGTGCCAGCAGCGCCCAGGGTTCGCTCTACAATGAGCAGTTCTTC.

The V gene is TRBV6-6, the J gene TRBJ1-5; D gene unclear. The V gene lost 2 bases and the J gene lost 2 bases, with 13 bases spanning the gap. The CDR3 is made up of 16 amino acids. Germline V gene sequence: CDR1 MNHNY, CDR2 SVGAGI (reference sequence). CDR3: CASSYGSGIGNQPQHF. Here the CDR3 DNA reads TGTGCCAGCAGTTACGGGTCGGGGATAGGCAATCAGCCCCAGCATTTT.

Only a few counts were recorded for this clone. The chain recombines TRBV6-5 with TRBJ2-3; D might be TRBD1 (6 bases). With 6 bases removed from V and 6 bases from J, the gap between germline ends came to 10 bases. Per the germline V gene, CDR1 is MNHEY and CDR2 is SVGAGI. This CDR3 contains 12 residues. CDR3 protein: CASRGQFDTQYF. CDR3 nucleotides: TGTGCCAGCAGAGGACAGTTCGATACGCAGTATTTT.

The CDR3 loop is CASSGQGVNTGELFF. DNA for the CDR3: TGTGCCAGCAGCGGACAGGGGGTTAACACCGGGGAGCTGTTTTTT. The chain combines TRBV7-8 with TRBJ2-2, with 10 bases lining up with TRBD1. Per germline, CDR1 SGHVS and CDR2 FQNEAQ. The CDR3 spans 15 residues. The V gene end was trimmed by 5 bases and the J gene end by 2 bases; junction bases not matched to a gene: 2.

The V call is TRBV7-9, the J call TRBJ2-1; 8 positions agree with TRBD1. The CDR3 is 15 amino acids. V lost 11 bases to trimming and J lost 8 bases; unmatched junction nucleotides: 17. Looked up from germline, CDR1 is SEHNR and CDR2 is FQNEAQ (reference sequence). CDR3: CAQQLWGTGSDEQFF. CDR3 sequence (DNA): TGTGCCCAGCAGCTATGGGGGACAGGATCTGATGAGCAGTTCTTC.

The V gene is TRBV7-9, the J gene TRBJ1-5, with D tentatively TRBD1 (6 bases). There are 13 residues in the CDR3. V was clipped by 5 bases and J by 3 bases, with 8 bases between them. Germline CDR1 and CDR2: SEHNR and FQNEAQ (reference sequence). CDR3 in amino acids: CASSQGFNQPQHF. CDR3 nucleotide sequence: TGTGCCAGCAGCCAGGGGTTCAATCAGCCCCAGCATTTT.

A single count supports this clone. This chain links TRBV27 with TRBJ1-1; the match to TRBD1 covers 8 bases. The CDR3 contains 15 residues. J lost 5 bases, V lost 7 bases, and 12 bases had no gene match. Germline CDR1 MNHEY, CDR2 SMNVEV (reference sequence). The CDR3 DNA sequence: TGTGCCAGCATTACCTTTGGACAGGGAGGTACTGAAGCTTTCTTT. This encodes CASITFGQGGTEAFF.

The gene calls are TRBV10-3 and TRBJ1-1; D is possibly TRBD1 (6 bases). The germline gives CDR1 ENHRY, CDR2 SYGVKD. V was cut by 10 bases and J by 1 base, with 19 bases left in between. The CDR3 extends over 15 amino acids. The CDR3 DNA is TGTGCCACCCGATCGAAGCAGACAGGGAACACTGAAGCTTTCTTT. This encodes CATRSKQTGNTEAFF.